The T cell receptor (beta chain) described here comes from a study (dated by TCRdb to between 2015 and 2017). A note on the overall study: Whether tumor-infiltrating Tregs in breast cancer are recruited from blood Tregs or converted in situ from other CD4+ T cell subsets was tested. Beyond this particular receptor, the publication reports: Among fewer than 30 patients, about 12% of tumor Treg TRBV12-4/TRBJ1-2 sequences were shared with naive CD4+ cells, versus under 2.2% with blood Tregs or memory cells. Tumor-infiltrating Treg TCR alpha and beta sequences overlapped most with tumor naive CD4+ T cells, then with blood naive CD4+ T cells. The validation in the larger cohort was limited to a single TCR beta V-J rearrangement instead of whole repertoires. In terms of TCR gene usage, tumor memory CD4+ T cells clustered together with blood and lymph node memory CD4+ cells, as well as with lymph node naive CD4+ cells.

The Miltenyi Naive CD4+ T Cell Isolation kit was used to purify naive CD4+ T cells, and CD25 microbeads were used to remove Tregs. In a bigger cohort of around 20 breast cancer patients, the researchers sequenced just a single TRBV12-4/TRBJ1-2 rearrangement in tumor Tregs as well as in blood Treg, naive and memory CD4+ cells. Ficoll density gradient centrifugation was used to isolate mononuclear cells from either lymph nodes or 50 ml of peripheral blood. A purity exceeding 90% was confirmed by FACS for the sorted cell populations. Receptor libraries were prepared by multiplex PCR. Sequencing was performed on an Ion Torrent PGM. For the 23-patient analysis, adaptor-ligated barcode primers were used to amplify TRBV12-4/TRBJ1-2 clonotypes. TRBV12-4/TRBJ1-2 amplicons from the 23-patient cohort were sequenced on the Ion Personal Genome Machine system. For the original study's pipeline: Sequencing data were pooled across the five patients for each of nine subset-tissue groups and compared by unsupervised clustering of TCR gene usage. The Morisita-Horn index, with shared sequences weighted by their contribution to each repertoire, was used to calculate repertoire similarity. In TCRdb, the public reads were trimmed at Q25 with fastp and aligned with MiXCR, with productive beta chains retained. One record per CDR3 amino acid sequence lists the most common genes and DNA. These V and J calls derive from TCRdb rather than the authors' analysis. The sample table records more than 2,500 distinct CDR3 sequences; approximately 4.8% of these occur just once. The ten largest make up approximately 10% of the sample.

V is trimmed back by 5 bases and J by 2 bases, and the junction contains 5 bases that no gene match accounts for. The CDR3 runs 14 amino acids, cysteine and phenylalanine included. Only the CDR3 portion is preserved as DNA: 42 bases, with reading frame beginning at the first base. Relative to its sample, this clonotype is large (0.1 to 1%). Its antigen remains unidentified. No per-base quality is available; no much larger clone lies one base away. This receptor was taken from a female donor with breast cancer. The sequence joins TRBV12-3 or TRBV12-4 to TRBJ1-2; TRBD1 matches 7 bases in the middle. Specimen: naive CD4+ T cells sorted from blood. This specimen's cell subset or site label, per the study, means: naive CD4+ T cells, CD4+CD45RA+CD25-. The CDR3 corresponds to CASSGDRQNYGYTF. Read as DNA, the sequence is TGTGCCAGCAGTGGGGACAGACAAAACTATGGCTACACCTTC.